Listed below are T cell receptor beta chains from one sample, sequenced in a study of cytomegalovirus exposure and HLA in healthy donors. Assay used: immunoSEQ multiplex PCR; TCRdb lists only in-frame clones, some missing. There are about 280,000 clones in the sample; approximately 90% occur only once, and roughly 0.93% lies in the top ten. The sequenced sample consisted of PBMCs. The receptors originated from a young woman in good health and CMV-seronegative. Both conserved end residues are part of each CDR3. The D gene is left open where the match is weak. Some rows mark clone size as missing; the rest say once, few, many or name a class of expanded clone.

v_call: TRBV16; clone_size: NA; j_call: TRBJ1-2; d_call: NA; cdr3_aa: CASSHKNEAPSSDYGYTF; cdr3_nt: TGTGCCAGCAGCCACAAAAACGAGGCCCCCAGCTCAGACTATGGCTACACCTTC
v_call: TRBV11-2; clone_size: few; j_call: TRBJ2-7; d_call: TRBD1; cdr3_aa: CASSLVGTEYEQYF; cdr3_nt: TGTGCCAGCAGCTTAGTAGGGACAGAGTACGAGCAGTACTTC
v_call: TRBV27; clone_size: NA; j_call: TRBJ1-5; d_call: NA; cdr3_aa: CASRPPGSSNQPQHF; cdr3_nt: TGTGCCAGCAGGCCGCCCGGGTCAAGCAATCAGCCCCAGCATTTT
v_call: TRBV6-1; clone_size: NA; j_call: TRBJ2-1; d_call: TRBD2; cdr3_aa: CASSEDSGIPIYNEQFF; cdr3_nt: TGTGCCAGCAGTGAGGATAGCGGGATCCCTATCTACAATGAGCAGTTCTTC
v_call: TRBV5-1; clone_size: NA; j_call: TRBJ2-7; d_call: NA; cdr3_aa: CASSLELKRSEQYF; cdr3_nt: TGTGCCAGCAGCTTGGAACTAAAGCGGTCCGAGCAGTACTTC
v_call: TRBV2; clone_size: NA; j_call: TRBJ2-5; d_call: NA; cdr3_aa: CASSPQETQYF; cdr3_nt: TGTGCCAGCAGTCCTCAAGAGACCCAGTACTTC
v_call: TRBV5-6; clone_size: NA; j_call: TRBJ1-1; d_call: NA; cdr3_aa: CASSPATEHTEAFF; cdr3_nt: TGTGCCAGCAGCCCCGCGACAGAGCACACTGAAGCTTTCTTT
v_call: TRBV27; clone_size: NA; j_call: TRBJ1-1; d_call: NA; cdr3_aa: CASSRVPGAAFF; cdr3_nt: TGTGCCAGCAGTAGGGTACCAGGGGCAGCTTTCTTT
v_call: TRBV7-9; clone_size: few; j_call: TRBJ1-2; d_call: TRBD1; cdr3_aa: CASSFRTGAANYGYTF; cdr3_nt: TGTGCCAGCAGCTTCCGGACAGGGGCAGCCAACTATGGCTACACCTTC
v_call: TRBV7-9; clone_size: NA; j_call: TRBJ1-5; d_call: NA; cdr3_aa: CASSLDRFPSNQPQHF; cdr3_nt: TGTGCCAGCAGCTTAGATAGATTTCCTAGCAATCAGCCCCAGCATTTT
v_call: TRBV19; clone_size: NA; j_call: TRBJ2-7; d_call: NA; cdr3_aa: CASSIDHGGNEQYF; cdr3_nt: TGTGCCAGTAGTATAGACCACGGGGGTAACGAGCAGTACTTC
v_call: TRBV28; clone_size: NA; j_call: TRBJ2-3; d_call: TRBD2; cdr3_aa: CASSWTSGGGTDTQYF; cdr3_nt: TGTGCCAGCAGTTGGACTAGCGGGGGGGGGACAGATACGCAGTATTTT
v_call: TRBV28; clone_size: once; j_call: TRBJ2-7; d_call: TRBD2; cdr3_aa: CASSFQLAVLTYEQYF; cdr3_nt: TGTGCCAGCAGTTTCCAACTAGCGGTCCTCACCTACGAGCAGTACTTC
v_call: TRBV6-5; clone_size: NA; j_call: TRBJ2-3; d_call: NA; cdr3_aa: CASERQAGDTQYF; cdr3_nt: TGTGCCAGCGAGAGACAGGCAGGAGATACGCAGTATTTT
v_call: TRBV5-3; clone_size: NA; j_call: TRBJ2-7; d_call: TRBD1; cdr3_aa: CARRLRQGSNEQYF; cdr3_nt: TGTGCCAGAAGACTTCGACAGGGGTCAAACGAGCAGTACTTC
v_call: TRBV2; clone_size: NA; j_call: TRBJ2-2; d_call: NA; cdr3_aa: CASTPYEELFF; cdr3_nt: TGTGCCAGCACCCCCTATGAGGAGCTGTTTTTT
v_call: TRBV19; clone_size: NA; j_call: TRBJ2-7; d_call: TRBD2; cdr3_aa: CASSDPSGGVYEQYF; cdr3_nt: TGTGCCAGTAGTGACCCTAGCGGGGGGGTCTACGAGCAGTACTTC
v_call: TRBV15; clone_size: NA; j_call: TRBJ2-2; d_call: NA; cdr3_aa: CATSTGTTGELFF; cdr3_nt: TGTGCCACCAGCACAGGGACAACCGGGGAGCTGTTTTTT
v_call: TRBV2; clone_size: NA; j_call: TRBJ1-4; d_call: TRBD1; cdr3_aa: CASNVGQGRGKLFF; cdr3_nt: TGTGCCAGCAACGTGGGACAGGGGCGAGGAAAACTGTTTTTT
v_call: TRBV19; clone_size: NA; j_call: TRBJ2-7; d_call: TRBD2; cdr3_aa: CASSSSGSLGYEQYF; cdr3_nt: TGTGCCAGTAGTAGTAGCGGGAGTCTTGGCTACGAGCAGTACTTC
v_call: TRBV19; clone_size: once; j_call: TRBJ1-5; d_call: NA; cdr3_aa: CASSVQGRQHF; cdr3_nt: TGTGCCAGTAGTGTCCAGGGTCGCCAGCATTTT
v_call: TRBV4-3; clone_size: NA; j_call: TRBJ2-3; d_call: NA; cdr3_aa: CASSQDMSTDTQYF; cdr3_nt: TGCGCCAGCAGCCAAGATATGTCCACAGATACGCAGTATTTT
v_call: TRBV27; clone_size: NA; j_call: TRBJ2-2; d_call: TRBD2; cdr3_aa: CASSSTSGGNTGELFF; cdr3_nt: TGTGCCAGCAGTTCCACTAGCGGGGGTAACACCGGGGAGCTGTTTTTT
v_call: TRBV5-1; clone_size: NA; j_call: TRBJ2-2; d_call: NA; cdr3_aa: CASRGRNTGELFF; cdr3_nt: TGCGCCAGCAGGGGGCGAAACACCGGGGAGCTGTTTTTT
v_call: TRBV27; clone_size: NA; j_call: TRBJ2-7; d_call: NA; cdr3_aa: CASSLKGGNYEQYF; cdr3_nt: TGTGCCAGCAGTTTAAAGGGGGGGAACTACGAGCAGTACTTC
v_call: TRBV2; clone_size: NA; j_call: TRBJ1-4; d_call: NA; cdr3_aa: CASRGGTNEKLFF; cdr3_nt: TGTGCCAGCCGCGGGGGAACTAATGAAAAACTGTTTTTT
v_call: TRBV25-1; clone_size: few; j_call: TRBJ1-2; d_call: NA; cdr3_aa: CASSELGGNYGYTF; cdr3_nt: TGTGCCAGCAGTGAATTGGGGGGAAACTATGGCTACACCTTC
v_call: TRBV4-3; clone_size: NA; j_call: TRBJ2-1; d_call: TRBD2; cdr3_aa: CASILSLAGEWADNEQFF; cdr3_nt: TGCGCCAGCATATTGTCACTAGCGGGAGAATGGGCTGACAATGAGCAGTTCTTC
v_call: TRBV6-5; clone_size: NA; j_call: TRBJ2-2; d_call: NA; cdr3_aa: CASRQGHLNTGELFF; cdr3_nt: TGTGCCAGCAGACAGGGACACTTGAACACCGGGGAGCTGTTTTTT
v_call: TRBV7-9; clone_size: NA; j_call: TRBJ1-2; d_call: TRBD1; cdr3_aa: CASSFSRDRGGYGYTF; cdr3_nt: TGTGCCAGCAGCTTCTCCCGGGACAGGGGGGGCTATGGCTACACCTTC
v_call: TRBV6-5; clone_size: few; j_call: TRBJ1-5; d_call: TRBD1; cdr3_aa: CASSKTGGYTAQHF; cdr3_nt: TGTGCCAGCAGTAAGACAGGGGGCTATACGGCCCAGCATTTT
v_call: TRBV6-1; clone_size: NA; j_call: TRBJ1-2; d_call: NA; cdr3_aa: CASSLMGTADYGYTF; cdr3_nt: TGTGCCAGCAGTCTGATGGGCACGGCCGACTATGGCTACACCTTC
v_call: TRBV5-1; clone_size: NA; j_call: TRBJ2-1; d_call: TRBD2; cdr3_aa: CASSKGLAGVDEQFF; cdr3_nt: TGCGCCAGCAGCAAGGGACTAGCGGGAGTCGATGAGCAGTTCTTC
v_call: TRBV2; clone_size: NA; j_call: TRBJ2-3; d_call: TRBD2; cdr3_aa: CASIPSGMVDTQYF; cdr3_nt: TGTGCCAGCATTCCTAGCGGGATGGTGGATACGCAGTATTTT
v_call: TRBV4-2; clone_size: NA; j_call: TRBJ2-7; d_call: TRBD1; cdr3_aa: CASSHFDQGALGEQYF; cdr3_nt: TGTGCCAGCAGTCACTTCGACCAGGGGGCGCTTGGCGAGCAGTACTTC
v_call: TRBV14; clone_size: NA; j_call: TRBJ2-5; d_call: NA; cdr3_aa: CASSQGAITQYF; cdr3_nt: TGTGCCAGCAGCCAAGGGGCCATTACCCAGTACTTC
v_call: TRBV7-9; clone_size: NA; j_call: TRBJ1-4; d_call: NA; cdr3_aa: CASSLDRTATNEKLFF; cdr3_nt: TGTGCCAGCAGCCTCGACCGAACAGCAACTAATGAAAAACTGTTTTTT
v_call: TRBV28; clone_size: NA; j_call: TRBJ2-7; d_call: TRBD1; cdr3_aa: CASSSHVGQGAGEQYF; cdr3_nt: TGTGCCAGCAGCTCCCATGTGGGACAGGGGGCTGGGGAGCAGTACTTC
v_call: TRBV11-2; clone_size: NA; j_call: TRBJ1-1; d_call: TRBD1; cdr3_aa: CASSPHPGGTAFF; cdr3_nt: TGTGCCAGCAGCCCCCATCCAGGGGGGACAGCTTTCTTT
v_call: TRBV11-2; clone_size: NA; j_call: TRBJ1-2; d_call: NA; cdr3_aa: CASSLGVQDLTNYGYTF; cdr3_nt: TGTGCCAGCAGCTTAGGAGTGCAGGATCTCACTAACTATGGCTACACCTTC
v_call: TRBV28; clone_size: NA; j_call: TRBJ1-4; d_call: TRBD1; cdr3_aa: CATNRARDRGLNEKLFF; cdr3_nt: TGTGCCACGAACAGGGCCCGGGACAGGGGCCTTAATGAAAAACTGTTTTTT
v_call: TRBV30; clone_size: NA; j_call: TRBJ1-5; d_call: TRBD1; cdr3_aa: CAWSFRGKEPQHF; cdr3_nt: TGTGCCTGGAGCTTCAGGGGGAAGGAGCCCCAGCATTTT
v_call: TRBV5-1; clone_size: NA; j_call: TRBJ2-1; d_call: NA; cdr3_aa: CASSPTVGSNEQFF; cdr3_nt: TGCGCCAGCAGCCCGACTGTCGGTAGTAATGAGCAGTTCTTC
v_call: TRBV5-1; clone_size: NA; j_call: TRBJ1-1; d_call: NA; cdr3_aa: CASSLGESGTEAFF; cdr3_nt: TGCGCCAGCAGCTTGGGGGAGTCTGGCACTGAAGCTTTCTTT